This TCR beta chain was found in a study of control samples from healthy donors and cancer patients. The V segment lost 2 bases and the J segment 4 bases; nucleotides outside the gene matches: 3. Germline V gene sequence: CDR1 MDHEN, CDR2 SYDVKM. The CDR3 contains 15 residues. Data came from immunoSEQ multiplex PCR; TCRdb stores just in-frame clones and leaves some out. This sample has roughly 150,000 clones, with 85% to 90% found just once. The TCR comes from a man aged 18-30 years in good health. Sequenced material: blood. The genes are TRBV28 and TRBJ2-5; 11 bases fit TRBD1. CDR3 residues: CASSLGGQGGETQYF. The DNA of the CDR3 is TGTGCCAGCAGTTTAGGGGGACAGGGGGGAGAGACCCAGTACTTC.